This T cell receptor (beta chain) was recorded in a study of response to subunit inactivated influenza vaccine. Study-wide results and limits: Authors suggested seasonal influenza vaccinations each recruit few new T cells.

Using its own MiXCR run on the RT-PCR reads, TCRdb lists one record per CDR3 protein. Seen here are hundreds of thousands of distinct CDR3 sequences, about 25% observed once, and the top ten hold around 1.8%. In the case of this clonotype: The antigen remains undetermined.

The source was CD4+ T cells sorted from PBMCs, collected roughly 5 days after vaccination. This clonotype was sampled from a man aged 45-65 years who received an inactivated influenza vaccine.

The DNA of the CDR3 is TGTGCCAGCAGCCCCAACGGGGGAGGAAATCAGCCCCAGCATTTT. The encoded protein is CASSPNGGGNQPQHF. The chain couples TRBV7-2 to TRBJ1-5; tentative D call: TRBD1 (5 bases). CDR3 length: 15 residues. With 5 bases removed from V and 4 bases from J, the gap between germline ends came to 15 bases. Per the germline V gene, CDR1 is SGHTA and CDR2 is FQGNSA.